These 20 T cell receptor beta chains were all obtained from the same sample, sequenced in a study of blood T cell repertoires in COVID-19. TCRdb's table, derived via immunoSEQ multiplex PCR, lists solely in-frame clones and lacks some. This table has approximately 250,000 clones, approximately 91% appearing once. Sequencing was carried out using PBMCs or T cells enriched from blood (not recorded which). The receptor set was obtained from a woman aged 25 to 39 who had recovered from COVID-19.

The genes are TRBV7-2 and TRBJ2-3, with no clear D. The germline gives CDR1 SGHTA, CDR2 FQGNSA. This CDR3 is built from 16 residues. V dropped 0 bases and J dropped 1 base, with 11 bases sitting between them. The CDR3, as DNA: TGTGCCAGCAGCTTAGCCCAGAACATGCGCACAGATACGCAGTATTTT. Protein sequence: CASSLAQNMRTDTQYF.

This chain links TRBV14 with TRBJ2-3; TRBD2 might be the D (7 bases). Germline CDR1 reads SGHDN; CDR2 reads FVKESK. The V end lost 2 bases, the J end lost 8 bases, and 29 bases lay between the germline ends. The CDR3 length is 19 residues. This CDR3 reads CASSQRRGLPSGIWGTQYF. CDR3 nucleotides: TGTGCCAGCAGCCAAAGGCGGGGGCTGCCTTCGGGAATTTGGGGTACGCAGTATTTT.

This clone was observed a few times. The chain has TRBV2 and TRBJ2-7; 8 bases map to TRBD1. This CDR3 has 14 amino acids. The V gene end was trimmed by 3 bases and the J gene end by 5 bases; junction bases not matched to a gene: 6. Germline V gene data show CDR1 as SNHLY and CDR2 as FYNNEI. The CDR3 nucleotides read TGTGCCAGCAGTGAGGGCAGGGGGCTAAACGAGCAGTACTTC. Translating gives CASSEGRGLNEQYF.

V is TRBV4-3 and J is TRBJ1-2; 7 bases line up with TRBD1. Germline loops: CDR1 LGHNA, CDR2 YSLEER. The CDR3 is made up of 19 amino acids. V dropped 0 bases and J dropped 6; count of bases not matched to a gene: 19. The CDR3 here is CASSQDLTDRPHNGNGYTF. The CDR3 DNA is TGCGCCAGCAGCCAAGATTTGACGGACAGGCCCCATAATGGCAATGGCTACACCTTC.

The gene calls are TRBV9 and TRBJ2-3, with 7 bases that match TRBD1. Germline assignment: CDR1 SGDLS and CDR2 YYNGEE. V trimming: 3 bases; J trimming: 1 base; junction bases outside the gene matches: 11. CDR3 length equals 17 residues. The CDR3 is CASSAAPFQGGTDTQYF. CDR3 bases: TGTGCCAGCAGCGCGGCCCCCTTTCAGGGGGGCACAGATACGCAGTATTTT.

This clone appeared once. The chain couples TRBV6-5 to TRBJ2-2; maybe TRBD1 (6 bases). The CDR3 is 14 amino acids. The V end was cut by 6 bases, the J end by 2 bases, with 10 bases between. Germline CDR1 MNHEY, CDR2 SVGAGI. The CDR3 reads CASRRTENTGELFF. The CDR3 DNA sequence: TGTGCCAGCAGGAGGACAGAAAACACCGGGGAGCTGTTTTTT.

The J gene is TRBJ2-7, the V gene TRBV5-1, with 10 bases identical to TRBD1. V lost 4 bases to trimming and J lost 4 bases; unmatched junction nucleotides: 5. The length of the CDR3 is 14 residues. The germline V gene encodes CDR1 SGHRS and CDR2 YFSETQ. CDR3 amino acids: CASSPDRGGYEQYF. For the CDR3, the DNA is TGCGCCAGCAGCCCGGACAGGGGGGGATACGAGCAGTACTTC.

The chain recombines TRBV6-6 with TRBJ1-1; weak D call: TRBD1 (6 bases). Trimming shortened V by 7 bases and J by 4 bases, and 16 bases separated the two germline ends. Germline values: CDR1 MNHNY, CDR2 SVGAGI (reference sequence). The CDR3 has 14 residues. Written as DNA, the CDR3 is TGTGCCAGCACCAAAAGGGGCAGGGGCACTGAAGCTTTCTTT. Amino acids: CASTKRGRGTEAFF.

The rearrangement links TRBV4-3 to TRBJ2-7; 12 bases match TRBD2. V trimming: 4 bases; J trimming: 6 bases; junction bases outside the gene matches: 7. The CDR3 length is 15 residues. CDR1 and CDR2 (germline): LGHNA, YSLEER. CDR3 DNA sequence: TGCGCCAGCAGCCGCAAACTAGCGGGGGGAGGCGAGCAGTACTTC. Its protein is CASSRKLAGGGEQYF.

The chain joins TRBV5-4 to TRBJ2-3, with D perhaps matching TRBD2 (6 bases). V lost 0 bases and J 2 bases, leaving 10 bases between the germline ends. This CDR3 is built from 15 residues. CDR1 is SGHNT, CDR2 YYREEE, per germline (reference sequence). CDR3 DNA: TGTGCCAGCAGCTTGGCCGGGAGAACCACAGATACGCAGTATTTT. This encodes CASSLAGRTTDTQYF.

J is TRBJ2-1 and V is TRBV27, with D maybe TRBD2 (6 bases). Trimming took off 3 bases at V and 2 bases at J, with 8 bases between the two ends. Germline V gene data show CDR1 as MNHEY and CDR2 as SMNVEV (reference sequence). This CDR3 is built from 14 residues. Here the CDR3 DNA reads TGTGCCAGCAGTTTCGGGAGACCCTACAATGAGCAGTTCTTC. Its translation: CASSFGRPYNEQFF.

This chain uses TRBV9 with TRBJ1-1; no clear D. The CDR3 runs to 13 residues. CDR1 and CDR2 (germline): SGDLS, YYNGEE. Trimming removed 3 bases from V and 8 bases from J, with 14 bases in between. The CDR3 region is CASSAVVVQEAFF. In DNA, the CDR3 is TGTGCCAGCAGCGCCGTTGTCGTCCAGGAAGCTTTCTTT.

The V and J genes are TRBV6-5 and TRBJ2-2; tentatively, D is TRBD2 (5 bases). The CDR3 contains 14 residues. V was clipped by 2 bases and J by 8 bases, with 12 bases between them. Germline CDR1 and CDR2: MNHEY and SVGAGI. Written as DNA, the CDR3 is TGTGCCAGCAGTTACGGTCTCGGGGTAGGGGAGCTGTTTTTT. It specifies CASSYGLGVGELFF.

This chain links TRBV19 with TRBJ1-6; TRBD1 is a possible D gene (6 bases). Trimming removed 6 bases at V and 5 bases at J, with 8 bases between. The CDR3 length is 13 residues. CDR1 is LNHDA and CDR2 is SQIVND in the germline V gene (reference sequence). Here the CDR3 reads CASSGQNNSPLHF. The CDR3 region has the DNA TGTGCCAGTAGCGGACAGAATAATTCACCCCTCCACTTT.

J is TRBJ2-3 and V is TRBV9, with 10 bases fitting TRBD2. The germline gives CDR1 SGDLS, CDR2 YYNGEE. The CDR3 has 17 residues. The J segment lost 3 bases and the V segment lost 0 bases, leaving 7 bases of the junction unmatched. CDR3 protein: CASSVDPSGGLTDTQYF. Here the CDR3 DNA reads TGTGCCAGCAGCGTAGATCCTAGCGGGGGACTAACAGATACGCAGTATTTT. The complete variable domain, with remaining parts taken from reference TRBV9 and TRBJ2-3, reads DSGVTQTPKHLITATGQRVTLRCSPRSGDLSVYWYQQSLDQGLQFLIQYYNGEERAKGNILERFSAQQFPDLHSELNLSSLELGDSALYFCASSVDPSGGLTDTQYFGPGTRLTVL.

The chain is built from TRBV6-5 and TRBJ1-2; no definite D call. Germline values: CDR1 MNHEY, CDR2 SVGAGI. The V end was cut by 6 bases, the J end by 4 bases, with 12 bases between. CDR3 length: 13 amino acids. CDR3 sequence reads: CASRLTATYGYTF. For the CDR3, the DNA is TGTGCCAGCAGGCTTACAGCAACCTATGGCTACACCTTC.

In nucleotides, the CDR3 is TGCGCCAGCAGCGCCGGACTAGCGGGAAATGAGCAGTTCTTC. The encoded protein is CASSAGLAGNEQFF. The V and J genes are TRBV5-1 and TRBJ2-1; 12 nucleotides align to TRBD2. CDR3 length: 14 residues. The trim removed 4 bases at V and 7 bases at J, leaving 3 bases unmatched. Germline values: CDR1 SGHRS, CDR2 YFSETQ.

V and J are TRBV25-1 and TRBJ1-3; D gene ambiguous. The CDR3 runs 13 residues. The germline V gene encodes CDR1 MGHDK and CDR2 SYGVNS. V lost 1 base to trimming and J lost 4 bases, with 5 bases between them. CDR3 nucleotide sequence: TGTGCCAGCAGTGAATTAGCCGGAAACACCATATATTTT. Translated, it gives CASSELAGNTIYF.

The rearrangement links TRBV19 to TRBJ2-7; D is possibly TRBD1 (6 bases). CDR1 and CDR2 (germline): LNHDA, SQIVND (reference sequence). Between the trimmed V and J ends, which lost 7 bases and 2 bases, there was a span of 12 bases. This CDR3 region has 13 residues. CDR3 nucleotide sequence: TGTGCCAGTAACGCCGGGACACCCTACGAGCAGTACTTC. Protein sequence: CASNAGTPYEQYF.

The chain recombines TRBV29-1 with TRBJ2-7, with D tentatively TRBD2 (6 bases). Germline CDR1 is SQVTM and CDR2 is ANQGSEA. V lost 5 bases to trimming and J lost 7 bases, with 9 bases between them. The CDR3 is made up of 10 amino acids. CDR3 DNA: TGCAGCGTTCGGGGGAGAGAGCAGTACTTC. Its protein product is CSVRGREQYF.